The clone carrying this T cell receptor beta chain was seen repeatedly, ten times or more. Its antigen is currently unknown. The sample belongs to a study of blood T cells in healthy people across ages. For the second PCR, which ran for roughly 7 to 11 cycles, a sample-barcoded 5' primer and a J-beta primer mix were used. Unique molecular identifiers of 12 random nucleotides labeled each cDNA. TCRdb passed the 5' RACE reads through MiXCR, listing each CDR3 protein once. Of around 1.7 million distinct CDR3 sequences listed, approximately 30% are singletons. Study results and limitations: More naive CD4+ cells and higher diversity were found in long-lived than in aged donors. Age advanced and TCR beta diversity per million T cells fell, roughly linearly.

This clonotype originated in a woman aged 25 to 39 in good health. The specimen sequenced was blood.

For the CDR3, the DNA is TGTGCCAGCAGTTTTGCTGTTTACGAGCAGTACTTC. It specifies CASSFAVYEQYF. V usage is TRBV12-3 or TRBV12-4 and J usage is TRBJ2-7, with unresolved D. V dropped 3 bases and J dropped 4 bases, with 7 bases sitting between them. The CDR3 covers 12 residues.